The present T cell receptor (beta chain) was sequenced within a study of blood T cells in healthy people across ages. This clonotype turned up a few times. Its antigen is unidentified. Samples each yielded at least 5 micrograms of total RNA. It was with a sample-barcoded 5' primer and a J-beta primer mix that a second PCR of roughly 6 to 12 cycles was run. A template-switch adaptor containing 12 random nucleotides labeled each cDNA molecule. TCRdb redid the calling of the 5' RACE reads with MiXCR, one entry per CDR3 protein. Here the sample spans about 680,000 distinct CDR3 sequences, approximately 49% being singletons. Study-level results: When set beside aged donors, long-lived donors presented more naive CD4+ cells and higher diversity. Total diversity from one million sequenced T cells was likely underestimated.

This receptor was obtained from a woman aged 55-75 years in good health. The sample was blood.

The chain's CDR3 is CASSLEFRGEAFF. The DNA of the CDR3 is TGTGCCAGCAGCTTGGAGTTCAGGGGCGAAGCTTTCTTT. The chain employs TRBV5-6 and TRBJ1-1; tentatively, D is TRBD1 (6 bases). The CDR3 length is 13 residues. Trimming removed 0 bases from V and 8 bases from J, with 11 bases in between. Germline-derived CDR1 and CDR2 are SGHDT and YYEEEE. Filled out from reference TRBV5-6 and TRBJ1-1, the complete variable domain reads DAGVTQSPTHLIKTRGQQVTLRCSPKSGHDTVSWYQQALGQGPQFIFQYYEEEERQRGNFPDRFSGHQFPNYSSELNVNALLLGDSALYLCASSLEFRGEAFFGQGTRLTVV.